This TCR beta chain stems from a study of spatial heterogeneity in lung cancer. Study-level information: The library had UMIs, and each TCR and UMI pair averaged more than ten raw reads.

J lost 2 bases, V lost 3 bases, and 7 bases had no gene match. The CDR3 totals 16 residues. From germline, CDR1 is SGHTA and CDR2 FQGNSA. The time point denotes: sample taken at primary tumor resection. Extraction of whole RNA from tumor, nontumor lung or frozen PBMC preceded unsorted sequencing. Overall study findings and caveats: Alpha chain coverage of tumor T cells was estimated at around 7%, and beta chain coverage at approximately 13%. For expanded intratumoral alpha and beta TCRs, counts tracked tumor mutation counts.

Via MiXCR, TCRdb re-called the 5' RACE reads, giving one row per CDR3 protein. The data hold about 3,800 distinct CDR3 sequences, with roughly 35% observed a single time. Comments on this clonotype: Its antigen is unknown.

The sequence came from a male donor with early-stage non-small cell lung cancer. This chain joins TRBV7-2 and TRBJ2-4; 7 bases map to TRBD1. The source material was lung tumor tissue, sampled at surgery. This CDR3 is CASSFLDRATKNIQYF. Written as DNA, the CDR3 is TGTGCCAGCAGCTTTTTAGACAGGGCTACCAAAAACATTCAGTACTTC.